The 30 T cell receptor beta chains below all came from one sample that was sequenced in a study of OX40 agonist ivuxolimab in advanced cancers. Method: immunoSEQ multiplex PCR; TCRdb's copy keeps in-frame clones and lacks some. The sample includes around 78,000 clones, 81% of them seen just once. Sequencing was performed on CD4+ or CD8+ T cells sorted from blood, taken in a trial of the OX40 agonist ivuxolimab. The receptors originated from an adult with an advanced solid tumor such as melanoma, head and neck, liver or kidney cancer.

V gene TRBV11-2 combines with J gene TRBJ1-2; 8 bases are a match to TRBD1. Germline V lookup: CDR1 SGHAT, CDR2 FQNNGV. This CDR3 spans 15 amino acids. Losses at the gene ends were 5 bases for V and 5 bases for J; bases not matched to a gene: 10. CDR3 sequence reads: CASSPTGGSQYGYTF. The CDR3, as DNA: TGTGCCAGCAGCCCAACAGGGGGATCTCAGTATGGCTACACCTTC. Drawing the rest from reference TRBV11-2 and TRBJ1-2, the complete variable domain is EAGVAQSPRYKIIEKRQSVAFWCNPISGHATLYWYQQILGQGPKLLIQFQNNGVVDDSQLPKDRFSAERLKGVDSTLKIQPAKLEDSAVYLCASSPTGGSQYGYTFGSGTRLTVV.

The rearrangement uses TRBV6-5 and TRBJ2-7, with 8 nucleotides matching TRBD2. J lost 3 bases, V lost 7 bases, and 11 bases had no gene match. CDR3 length: 15 residues. The V gene's germline CDR1 is MNHEY and CDR2 SVGAGI. The CDR3 here is CASIPGIAGSYEQYF. In DNA form, the CDR3 reads TGTGCCAGCATCCCGGGGATAGCGGGGAGCTACGAGCAGTACTTC.

V is TRBV30 and J is TRBJ2-2, with 8 bases fitting TRBD2. The trim removed 5 bases at V and 3 bases at J, leaving 5 bases unmatched. Germline CDR1 GTSNPN, CDR2 SVGIG (reference sequence). This CDR3 has 14 residues. CDR3 in amino acids: CAWVAGGYTGELFF. The DNA for the CDR3 is TGTGCCTGGGTGGCGGGAGGTTACACCGGGGAGCTGTTTTTT.

The chain links TRBV7-9 to TRBJ2-7; TRBD2 matches at 11 bases. V lost 5 bases, J lost 4 bases, and 7 bases stayed unmatched. The germline V gene encodes CDR1 SEHNR and CDR2 FQNEAQ (reference sequence). The CDR3 covers 15 residues. In DNA form, the CDR3 reads TGTGCCAGCAGCCCAGGACTAGCGGGCCCTTACGAGCAGTACTTC. This translates into CASSPGLAGPYEQYF.

This clone was counted a single time. The chain joins TRBV4-2 to TRBJ1-5; TRBD1 might be the D (5 bases). Germline assignment: CDR1 LGHNA and CDR2 YNFKEQ. CDR3 size: 16 residues. The V gene lost 3 bases and the J gene lost 0 bases, with 12 bases spanning the gap. For the CDR3, the DNA is TGTGCCAGCAGCCAGGGGGTCGTCCTTAGCAATCAGCCCCAGCATTTT. Its protein is CASSQGVVLSNQPQHF.

The rearrangement links TRBV4-1 to TRBJ2-1; perhaps D is TRBD1 or TRBD2 (5 bases each). The germline V and J ends were trimmed by 0 bases and 8 bases, with 8 bases remaining between them. The CDR3 has 13 residues. Germline V CDR1 and CDR2: MGHRA, YSYEKL. CDR3 sequence (DNA): TGCGCCAGCAGCCAAGATCGAGGGGATGAGCAGTTCTTC. It translates to CASSQDRGDEQFF.

The chain is built from TRBV7-2 and TRBJ1-2, with D hard to call. CDR3 length: 13 residues. Germline lookup yields CDR1 SGHTA and CDR2 FQGNSA. V gave up 2 bases and J gave up 6 bases, with 10 bases separating them. CDR3 loop: CASSLNRPDGYTF. DNA for the CDR3: TGTGCCAGCAGCTTAAATCGGCCAGATGGCTACACCTTC. Based on the CDR3 plus reference TRBV7-2 and TRBJ1-2, the full variable domain is GAGVSQSPSNKVTEKGKDVELRCDPISGHTALYWYRQSLGQGLEFLIYFQGNSAPDKSGLPSDRFSAERTGGSVSTLTIQRTQQEDSAVYLCASSLNRPDGYTFGSGTRLTVV.

This clone has just a few counts. The chain carries TRBV30 and TRBJ1-2; 8 bases agree with TRBD1. The ends lost 0 bases at V and 5 bases at J; junction bases unmatched: 5. CDR1 and CDR2 from the germline V gene are GTSNPN and SVGIG (reference sequence). The CDR3 totals 14 residues. In DNA, the CDR3 is TGTGCCTGGAGTGTACTCGGGACAGGTTATGGCTACACCTTC. Residues: CAWSVLGTGYGYTF.

This chain uses TRBV5-1 with TRBJ2-3; TRBD1 is a possible D gene (5 bases). Germline CDR1 and CDR2: SGHRS and YFSETQ. Trimming pared 3 bases from V and 1 base from J, leaving 12 bases between. This CDR3 is 15 amino acids long. The CDR3 region is CASSSQGWGTDTQYF. CDR3 sequence (DNA): TGCGCCAGCAGCTCCCAGGGTTGGGGCACAGATACGCAGTATTTT.

The chain combines TRBV2 with TRBJ2-5; D remains ambiguous. CDR1 SNHLY and CDR2 FYNNEI come from the germline V gene. V dropped 8 bases and J dropped 2 bases, with 18 bases sitting between them. The CDR3 has 15 residues. The CDR3 coding sequence is TGTGCCAGCTCCTCACCACCCCCCTTACAAGAGACCCAGTACTTC. Its protein is CASSSPPPLQETQYF.

The CDR3 coding sequence is TGCGCCAGCAGCCCGACCATGATTAGTAGCCGTGGGGCCAACGTCCTGACTTTC. This gives the protein CASSPTMISSRGANVLTF. The V and J genes are TRBV4-3 and TRBJ2-6; D is unclear. The CDR3 runs 18 residues. Per the germline V gene, CDR1 is LGHNA and CDR2 is YSLEER. The V end was cut by 4 bases, the J end by 3 bases, with 19 bases between.

The chain is built from TRBV7-3 and TRBJ2-1; perhaps TRBD1 as D (6 bases). Per germline, CDR1 SGHTA and CDR2 FQGTGA. This CDR3 is built from 17 residues. The ends were cut back, 6 bases at V and 1 base at J, with 19 bases in the middle. The CDR3 reads CASSPFAGQRSYNEQFF. The CDR3, as DNA: TGTGCCAGCAGTCCCTTTGCCGGACAGCGGTCCTACAATGAGCAGTTCTTC.

CDR3 loop: CASSQGGAGDTQYF. The DNA for the CDR3 is TGTGCCAGCTCCCAAGGGGGGGCTGGAGATACGCAGTATTTT. The chain has TRBV18 and TRBJ2-3; perhaps TRBD2 as D (7 bases). Trimming cost V 6 bases and J 5 bases, with 15 bases left between them. Germline V gene sequence: CDR1 KGHSH, CDR2 LQKENI. CDR3 length: 14 amino acids.

The table lists this clone with a few counts. V gene TRBV5-4 combines with J gene TRBJ2-3; D possibly corresponds to TRBD1 (6 bases). CDR1 and CDR2 (germline): SGHNT, YYREEE (reference sequence). The germline V and J ends were trimmed by 4 bases and 4 bases, with 13 bases remaining between them. This CDR3 has 14 amino acids. The CDR3 DNA sequence: TGTGCCAGCAGCCCGGTGACAGGTCCAGATACGCAGTATTTT. Translated, it gives CASSPVTGPDTQYF.

The gene calls are TRBV7-2 and TRBJ2-1, with TRBD1 as a possible D gene (5 bases). This CDR3 spans 15 amino acids. Trimming stripped 3 bases from V and 2 bases from J, with 11 bases between. Germline lookup yields CDR1 SGHTA and CDR2 FQGNSA. The CDR3 region has the DNA TGTGCCAGCAGCTTTTGGACAACTCCCTACAATGAGCAGTTCTTC. It encodes CASSFWTTPYNEQFF.

The CDR3 protein is CASSYLSRGTQYF. The CDR3 DNA reads TGTGCCAGCAGTTACCTCTCCAGGGGAACGCAGTATTTT. The chain couples TRBV6-5 to TRBJ2-3; perhaps TRBD1 as D (6 bases). The CDR3 is 13 residues long. The V gene lost 2 bases and the J gene lost 9 bases, with 12 bases spanning the gap. Germline CDR1 reads MNHEY; CDR2 reads SVGAGI.

This clone was seen only a few times. The chain combines TRBV21-1 with TRBJ1-1. TRBV21-1 is labeled a pseudogene. The CDR3 covers 13 residues. CDR3 residues: CARAGRPPKEAFF. CDR3 in DNA: TGTGCCAGAGCGGGGAGACCCCCTAAAGAAGCTTTCTTT.

This clone was seen only a few times. The V and J genes are TRBV15 and TRBJ2-2, with D perhaps matching TRBD1 (5 bases). Germline lookup yields CDR1 LNHNV and CDR2 YYDKDF (reference sequence). Trimming removed 1 base from V and 1 base from J, with 7 bases in between. This CDR3 has 15 residues. Written as DNA, the CDR3 is TGTGCCACCAGCAGAGCGCAGGGGAACACCGGGGAGCTGTTTTTT. This translates into CATSRAQGNTGELFF.

This clone was observed a few times. This sequence joins TRBV2 and TRBJ1-1, with 7 bases aligning to TRBD1. The trim removed 7 bases at V and 1 base at J, leaving 3 bases unmatched. The germline V gene has CDR1 SNHLY and CDR2 FYNNEI. This CDR3 contains 13 residues. CDR3: CASIWTGNTEAFF. In DNA form, the CDR3 reads TGTGCCAGCATTTGGACAGGGAACACTGAAGCTTTCTTT.

This chain connects TRBV30 to TRBJ1-1; D not resolved. This CDR3 contains 13 residues. Trimming pared 3 bases from V and 1 base from J, leaving 9 bases between. The germline CDR1 and CDR2 sequences are GTSNPN and SVGIG (reference sequence). This CDR3 is CAWSALQNTEAFF. For the CDR3, the DNA is TGTGCCTGGAGCGCCCTCCAGAACACTGAAGCTTTCTTT.

The chain carries TRBV9 and TRBJ1-1; D remains unclear. Germline CDR1 SGDLS, CDR2 YYNGEE. Trimming shortened V by 2 bases and J by 0 bases, and 14 bases separated the two germline ends. The CDR3 runs 16 residues. The CDR3, as DNA: TGTGCCAGCAGCGTTAGGCCTGGTAATATGAACACTGAAGCTTTCTTT. This translates into CASSVRPGNMNTEAFF.

This clone has only a few counts. The rearrangement links TRBV5-4 to TRBJ1-1; D is possibly TRBD1 (5 bases). The CDR3 is 12 amino acids. Trimming stripped 6 bases from V and 1 base from J, with 7 bases between. Germline V gives CDR1 SGHNT, CDR2 YYREEE (reference sequence). The CDR3 coding sequence is TGTGCCAGCAATGACAGGAACACTGAAGCTTTCTTT. This translates into CASNDRNTEAFF.

The chain combines TRBV12-5 with TRBJ2-3; D possibly matches TRBD1 or TRBD2 (5 bases each). The germline CDR1 and CDR2 sequences are LGHNT and FRNRAP. The CDR3 has 16 residues. V lost 1 base, J lost 5 bases, and 16 bases lay in between. DNA of the CDR3: TGTGCTAGTGGTTTGGGGGACCGGACTTGGGGAGATACGCAGTATTTT. Amino acids: CASGLGDRTWGDTQYF. Looking up the rest from reference TRBV12-5 and TRBJ2-3 gives the full variable domain: DARVTQTPRHKVTEMGQEVTMRCQPILGHNTVFWYRQTMMQGLELLAYFRNRAPLDDSGMPKDRFSAEMPDATLATLKIQPSEPRDSAVYFCASGLGDRTWGDTQYFGPGTRLTVL.

V gene TRBV7-3 combines with J gene TRBJ1-2, with TRBD1 matching over 8 bases. The CDR3 is 15 residues long. Germline values: CDR1 SGHTA, CDR2 FQGTGA. V lost 5 bases, J lost 3 bases, and 8 bases stayed unmatched. CDR3: CASSLRTGQDYGYTF. The CDR3 coding sequence is TGTGCCAGCAGCCTCAGGACAGGGCAGGACTATGGCTACACCTTC.

This chain connects TRBV30 to TRBJ2-1; unclear D gene. Germline CDR1 and CDR2: GTSNPN and SVGIG (reference sequence). The CDR3 extends over 14 amino acids. CDR3 sequence (DNA): TGTGCGGACCGACCGAAGAGCTCCTACAATGAGCAGTTCTTC. Translated, it gives CADRPKSSYNEQFF.

The V call is TRBV2, the J call TRBJ2-3; D is undetermined. V lost 5 bases and J lost 0, with 12 bases in between. CDR3 length: 15 residues. Germline CDR1 is SNHLY and CDR2 is FYNNEI. This CDR3 is CASSLNAISTDTQYF. CDR3 DNA sequence: TGTGCCAGCAGTCTCAACGCTATTAGCACAGATACGCAGTATTTT.

CDR3 DNA: TGTGCCTCACGCGCCCCCCAGGGCGAAGCTTTCTTT. It yields the protein CASRAPQGEAFF. V and J are TRBV6-5 and TRBJ1-1; possibly TRBD1 for D (5 bases). V gave up 11 bases and J gave up 8 bases, with 18 bases separating them. The CDR3 consists of 12 residues. CDR1 is MNHEY and CDR2 is SVGAGI in the germline V gene.

J is TRBJ1-1 and V is TRBV7-9; 7 nucleotides line up with TRBD1. J gave up 6 bases and V 4 bases, and 2 bases lay outside the gene matches. This CDR3 is 12 amino acids long. From germline, CDR1 is SEHNR and CDR2 FQNEAQ (reference sequence). The CDR3 loop is CASSSGTAEAFF. In nucleotides, the CDR3 is TGTGCCAGCAGCTCGGGGACAGCTGAAGCTTTCTTT.

This clone has just one count. The chain recombines TRBV18 with TRBJ1-2, with 7 bases that match TRBD1. The CDR3 totals 15 residues. From germline, CDR1 is KGHSH and CDR2 LQKENI. V shed 5 bases, J shed 1 base, and the junction held 7 bases outside the gene matches. DNA of the CDR3: TGTGCCAGCTCAGTACAGGGGAGTCTTAACTATGGCTACACCTTC. Translation gives CASSVQGSLNYGYTF.

The chain carries TRBV7-9 and TRBJ2-2, with D unclear. CDR3 length: 12 amino acids. Germline V gene data show CDR1 as SEHNR and CDR2 as FQNEAQ (reference sequence). V was shortened by 1 base and J by 6 bases, with 3 bases between the two germline ends. CDR3 sequence: CASSLGAGELFF. CDR3 coding DNA: TGTGCCAGCAGCTTAGGGGCCGGGGAGCTGTTTTTT. The whole variable domain, remainder taken from reference TRBV7-9 and TRBJ2-2, is DTGVSQNPRHKITKRGQNVTFRCDPISEHNRLYWYRQTLGQGPEFLTYFQNEAQLEKSRLLSDRFSAERPKGSFSTLEIQRTEQGDSAMYLCASSLGAGELFFGEGSRLTVL.